This T cell receptor beta chain was found in a study of blood T cell repertoires in COVID-19. TCRdb's copy holds only in-frame clones and misses some; the assay was immunoSEQ multiplex PCR. The sample includes hundreds of thousands of clones, over 75% of them seen just once. V shed 3 bases and J 5 bases; nucleotides not matched to a gene: 6. The CDR3 length is 14 residues. Germline lookup yields CDR1 KGHSH and CDR2 LQKENI. Sequencing used PBMCs or T cells enriched from blood (not recorded which). This TCR was sampled from a woman aged 18-35 years who had recovered from COVID-19. This sequence joins TRBV18 and TRBJ1-2, with TRBD1 matching over 7 bases. This CDR3 reads CASSPPSGGYGYTF. The CDR3 bases are TGTGCCAGCTCACCCCCGTCAGGGGGTTATGGCTACACCTTC.